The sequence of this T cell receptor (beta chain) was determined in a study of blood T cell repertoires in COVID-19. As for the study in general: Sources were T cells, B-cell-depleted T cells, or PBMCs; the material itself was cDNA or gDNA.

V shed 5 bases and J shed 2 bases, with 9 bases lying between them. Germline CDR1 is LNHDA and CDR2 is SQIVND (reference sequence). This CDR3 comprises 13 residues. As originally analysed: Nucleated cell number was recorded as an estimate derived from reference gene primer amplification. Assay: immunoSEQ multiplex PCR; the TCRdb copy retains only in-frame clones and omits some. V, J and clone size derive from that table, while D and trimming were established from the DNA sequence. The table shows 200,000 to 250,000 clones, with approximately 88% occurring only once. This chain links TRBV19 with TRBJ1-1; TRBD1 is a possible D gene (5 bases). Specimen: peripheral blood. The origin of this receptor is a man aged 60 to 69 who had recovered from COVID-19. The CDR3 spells CASSWGRNTEAFF. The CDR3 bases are TGTGCCAGTAGTTGGGGCAGAAACACTGAAGCTTTCTTT. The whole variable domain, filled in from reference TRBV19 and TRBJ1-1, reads DGGITQSPKYLFRKEGQNVTLSCEQNLNHDAMYWYRQDPGQGLRLIYYSQIVNDFQKGDIAEGYSVSREKKESFPLTVTSAQKNPTAFYLCASSWGRNTEAFFGQGTRLTVV.